This TCR beta chain was sequenced during a study of OX40 agonist ivuxolimab in advanced cancers. About the research overall: Partial responses, seen in three patients, involved one hepatocellular carcinoma and two cutaneous melanomas.

CDR3 length equals 16 residues. V lost 4 bases and J lost 0, with 15 bases in between. Germline V gene sequence: CDR1 MDHEN, CDR2 SYDVKM. Repertoires were generated with immunoSEQ multiplex PCR, while TCRdb's copy carries only in-frame clones and drops some. The table includes about 81,000 clones, about 86% detected once. The clonotype comes from an adult with an advanced solid tumor such as melanoma, head and neck, liver or kidney cancer. This chain connects TRBV28 to TRBJ1-2, with a tentative D call TRBD1 (6 bases). The specimen was CD4+ or CD8+ T cells sorted from blood, collected in a trial of the OX40 agonist ivuxolimab. CDR3 in amino acids: CASSSPGAGANYGYTF. CDR3 coding DNA: TGTGCCAGCAGTTCCCCCGGTGCAGGGGCTAACTATGGCTACACCTTC.